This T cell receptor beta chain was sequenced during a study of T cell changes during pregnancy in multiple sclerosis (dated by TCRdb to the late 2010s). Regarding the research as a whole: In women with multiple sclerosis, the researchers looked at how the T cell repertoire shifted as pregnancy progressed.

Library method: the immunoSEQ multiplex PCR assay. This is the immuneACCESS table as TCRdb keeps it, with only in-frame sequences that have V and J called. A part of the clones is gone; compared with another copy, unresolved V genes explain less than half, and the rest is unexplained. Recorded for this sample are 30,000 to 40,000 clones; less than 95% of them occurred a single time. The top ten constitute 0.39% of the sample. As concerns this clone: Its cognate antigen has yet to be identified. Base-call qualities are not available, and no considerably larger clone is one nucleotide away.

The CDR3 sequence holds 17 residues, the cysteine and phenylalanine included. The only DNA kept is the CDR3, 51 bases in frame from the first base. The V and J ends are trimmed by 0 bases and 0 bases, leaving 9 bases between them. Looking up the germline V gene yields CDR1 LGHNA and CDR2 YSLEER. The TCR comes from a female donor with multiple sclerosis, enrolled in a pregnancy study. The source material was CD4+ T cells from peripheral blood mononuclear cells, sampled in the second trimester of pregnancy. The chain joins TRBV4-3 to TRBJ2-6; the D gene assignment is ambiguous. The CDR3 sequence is CASSQENSRSGANVLTF. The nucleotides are TGCGCCAGCAGCCAAGAGAATTCGCGCTCTGGGGCCAACGTCCTGACTTTC.